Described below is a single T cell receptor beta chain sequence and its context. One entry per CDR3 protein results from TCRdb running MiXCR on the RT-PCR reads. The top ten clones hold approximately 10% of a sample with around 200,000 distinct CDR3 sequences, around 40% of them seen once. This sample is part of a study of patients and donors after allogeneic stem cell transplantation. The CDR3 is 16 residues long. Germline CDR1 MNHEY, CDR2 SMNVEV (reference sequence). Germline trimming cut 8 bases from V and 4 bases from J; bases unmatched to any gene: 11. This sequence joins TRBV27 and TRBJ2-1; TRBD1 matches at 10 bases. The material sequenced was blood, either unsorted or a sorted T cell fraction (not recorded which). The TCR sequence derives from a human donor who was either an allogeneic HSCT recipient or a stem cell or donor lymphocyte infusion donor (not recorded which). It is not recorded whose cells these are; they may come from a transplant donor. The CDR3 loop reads CASHRNPGQGYNEQFF. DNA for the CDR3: TGTGCCAGCCACCGAAATCCGGGACAGGGGTACAATGAGCAGTTCTTC.